This T cell receptor (beta chain) was identified during a study of early T cells in non-severe SARS-CoV-2 infection. Study summary: RNA in bulk from unsorted whole blood was sequenced, and chains were unpaired.

Study results and limitations: Missing private and CD4 specificities, VDJdb matching favored anti-spike CD8 responses.

A note on this clonotype: Its target is unknown.

Tagging with unique molecular identifiers was applied to individual cDNA molecules. Each CDR3 protein is one row after TCRdb ran MiXCR on the 5' RACE reads. The sample records approximately 66,000 distinct CDR3 sequences, approximately 13% being singletons. The sample taken for sequencing was whole blood. This receptor was obtained from an adult who was a healthcare worker with PCR-confirmed SARS-CoV-2 infection or an uninfected control (not recorded which).

CDR3 DNA sequence: TGTGCCAGCAGCCCCCCAATCGAGGCCAACGTCCTGACTTTC. This codes for CASSPPIEANVLTF. This rearrangement joins TRBV5-4 to TRBJ2-6; D not resolved. Trimming left V 4 bases short and J 6 bases short, with 11 bases between. Per germline, CDR1 SGHNT and CDR2 YYREEE (reference sequence). CDR3 length: 14 residues.